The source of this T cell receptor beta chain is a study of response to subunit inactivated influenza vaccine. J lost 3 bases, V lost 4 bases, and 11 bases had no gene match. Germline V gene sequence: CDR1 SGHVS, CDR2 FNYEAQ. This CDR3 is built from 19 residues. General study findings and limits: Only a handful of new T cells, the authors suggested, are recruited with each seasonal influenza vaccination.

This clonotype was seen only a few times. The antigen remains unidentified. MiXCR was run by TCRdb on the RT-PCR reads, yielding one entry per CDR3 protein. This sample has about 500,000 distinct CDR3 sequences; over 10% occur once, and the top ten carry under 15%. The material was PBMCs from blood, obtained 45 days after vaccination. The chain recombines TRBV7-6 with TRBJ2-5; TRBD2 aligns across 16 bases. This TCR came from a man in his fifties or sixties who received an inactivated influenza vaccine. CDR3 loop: CASSYPQGGTSGREETQYF. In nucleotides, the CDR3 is TGTGCCAGCAGCTACCCCCAGGGGGGGACTAGCGGGAGGGAAGAGACCCAGTACTTC.